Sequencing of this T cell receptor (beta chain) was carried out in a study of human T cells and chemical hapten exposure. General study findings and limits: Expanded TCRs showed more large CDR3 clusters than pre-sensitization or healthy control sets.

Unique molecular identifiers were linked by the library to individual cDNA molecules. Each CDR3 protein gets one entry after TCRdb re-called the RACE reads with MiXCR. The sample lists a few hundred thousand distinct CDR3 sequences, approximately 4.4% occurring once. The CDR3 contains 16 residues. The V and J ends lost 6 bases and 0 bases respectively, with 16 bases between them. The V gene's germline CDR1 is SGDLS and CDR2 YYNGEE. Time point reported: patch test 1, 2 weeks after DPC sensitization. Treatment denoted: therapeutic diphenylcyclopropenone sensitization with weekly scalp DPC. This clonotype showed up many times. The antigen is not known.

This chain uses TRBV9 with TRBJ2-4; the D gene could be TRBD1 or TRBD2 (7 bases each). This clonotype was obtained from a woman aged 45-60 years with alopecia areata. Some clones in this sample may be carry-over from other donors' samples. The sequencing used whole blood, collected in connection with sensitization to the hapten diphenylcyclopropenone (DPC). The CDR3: CASTQGEGGAKNIQYF. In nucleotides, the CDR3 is TGTGCCAGCACCCAGGGGGAGGGGGGAGCCAAAAACATTCAGTACTTC.